This TCR beta chain was found in a study of blood T cell repertoires in COVID-19. Study context: The United States, Italy and Spain provided the acute and convalescent COVID-19 samples.

Here immunoSEQ multiplex PCR was the method, and the copy in TCRdb shows in-frame clones only, minus some. Of about 140,000 clones detected, roughly 85% appear once; the ten largest clones hold over 2.5%. Sequencing was carried out using peripheral blood. The sequence was collected from a man in his fifties or sixties with acute or convalescent COVID-19.

The CDR3, as DNA: TGTGCCGGGGTCAGGGGGTCGCAGTACTTC. Amino acid sequence: CAGVRGSQYF. V is TRBV21-1 and J is TRBJ2-7; the table's D call TRBD1 went unverified against the DNA. TRBV21-1 is termed a pseudogene. The CDR3 spans 10 residues.